The 12 T cell receptor beta chains below all came from one sample that was sequenced in a study of CXCR3-negative and CXCR3-positive naive CD8 T cells. With UMI labels, 5' RACE was used to prepare the TRB cDNA libraries. TCRdb derives one entry per CDR3 protein from the 5' RACE reads, leaving out DNA. The specimen's table records thousands of distinct CDR3 sequences. Study-wide results and limits: Relative to CXCR3-negative naive cells, CXCR3-positive naive cells had more hydrophobic TRB CDR3s.

For these receptors, no antigen is known. What was sequenced was naive CXCR3+ CD8+ T cells from blood. Subset given: CD45RO-CCR7+CD27+CD95- naive CD8+ T cells expressing CXCR3 (TNR3+). These receptor sequences come from a human donor in good health. Some clones in this sample may be carry-over from other donors' samples.

This rearrangement joins TRBV3-1 to TRBJ2-1. Germline V gives CDR1 LGHDT, CDR2 YNNKEL (reference sequence). The CDR3 totals 16 residues. This chain's CDR3 is CASSQVGKFTYNEQFF.

This CDR3 reads CSVGAANEQFF. The chain carries TRBV29-1 and TRBJ2-1. This CDR3 has 11 residues. CDR1 and CDR2 (germline): SQVTM, ANQGSEA.

This sequence joins TRBV29-1 and TRBJ2-6; no DNA is available, so the TRBD2 call from TCRdb remains unchecked. The CDR3 has 17 residues. Germline CDR1 and CDR2: SQVTM and ANQGSEA. The CDR3 is CSVDFAAGPSGANVLTF. The full variable domain, rest sourced from reference TRBV29-1 and TRBJ2-6, is SAVISQKPSRDICQRGTSLTIQCQVDSQVTMMFWYRQQPGQSLTLIATANQGSEATYESGFVIDKFPISRPNLTFSTLTVSNMSPEDSSIYLCSVDFAAGPSGANVLTFGAGSRLTVL.

The rearrangement links TRBV6-5 to TRBJ2-2; TCRdb's D gene call, TRBD1, goes unchecked for lack of DNA. The CDR3 has 16 amino acids. Germline lookup yields CDR1 MNHEY and CDR2 SVGAGI. CDR3 protein: CASSSGQGDDTGELFF.

Considering frequency, this clonotype is medium-sized (0.01 to 0.1%). The rearrangement uses TRBV19 and TRBJ1-5; TCRdb selects TRBD1, and the lack of DNA leaves this call unchecked. Looked up from germline, CDR1 is LNHDA and CDR2 is SQIVND (reference sequence). CDR3 size: 14 residues. The chain's CDR3 is CASTADSNHQPQHF.

The V gene is TRBV6-2 or TRBV6-3, the J gene TRBJ2-1; TCRdb gives TRBD2 as the D gene, but with no DNA this cannot be confirmed. Germline V gene data show CDR1 as MNHEY and CDR2 as SVGEGT. This CDR3 comprises 14 residues. The CDR3 sequence: CASSSSGGGNEQFF.

This clonotype registers medium-sized (0.01 to 0.1%) by frequency. V is TRBV29-1 and J is TRBJ2-7; there is no DNA to check the TCRdb D call of TRBD1. The CDR3 covers 13 residues. Germline V gives CDR1 SQVTM, CDR2 ANQGSEA. CDR3 loop: CSVVGGDSYEQYF.

Its frequency marks this clonotype as medium-sized (0.01 to 0.1%). The chain links TRBV18 to TRBJ2-3. The germline V gene encodes CDR1 KGHSH and CDR2 LQKENI. This CDR3 contains 14 residues. The CDR3 loop is CASSPTAQEVTQYF.

The gene calls are TRBV12-5 and TRBJ2-3. This CDR3 is 14 amino acids long. The V gene's germline CDR1 is LGHNT and CDR2 FRNRAP. The CDR3 here is CASASVLGVDTQYF.

This clonotype is classed as medium-sized by frequency. The chain combines TRBV29-1 with TRBJ2-7; the TRBD2 assignment by TCRdb is unverifiable without DNA. CDR3 size: 13 residues. Germline CDR1 and CDR2: SQVTM and ANQGSEA. The CDR3 region is CSVLLAGTYEQYF.

This sequence joins TRBV29-1 and TRBJ2-7; TCRdb outputs TRBD1, but without DNA this stays unchecked. The CDR3 covers 11 residues. Looked up from germline, CDR1 is SQVTM and CDR2 is ANQGSEA. The CDR3 loop is CSVSGTYEQYF.

This clonotype shows up as medium-sized by frequency. The chain combines TRBV7-9 with TRBJ1-2; TCRdb calls TRBD1, which cannot be checked without DNA. This CDR3 has 13 residues. Per the germline V gene, CDR1 is SEHNR and CDR2 is FQNEAQ (reference sequence). This CDR3 reads CASSDGTSYGYTF.